Listed below are T cell receptor beta chains from one sample, sequenced in a study of naive and memory T cell subsets. TCRdb re-analysed the 5' RACE reads in MiXCR, keeping a single row per CDR3 protein. The sample shows roughly 62,000 distinct CDR3 sequences, 6% to 8.5% of them seen only once. The receptors shown here come from a female donor in good health. Both conserved end residues are part of each CDR3. D genes are given only for firm matches. Clone size is shown for a subset of rows, as once, few, many or a class of expanded clone.

DNA,CDR3,D,size,V,J
TGTGCCAGCAGCCAAGATCGCGAAGGACCGTACACAGATACGCAGTATTTT,CASSQDREGPYTDTQYF,-,-,TRBV14,TRBJ2-3
TGTGCCAGCAGTGAAGAGCGGTTGGCAGATACGCAGTATTTT,CASSEERLADTQYF,-,-,TRBV6-1,TRBJ2-3
TGTGCCAGCAGCCGCCTTAGCGGGACCCGCTACGAGCAGTACTTC,CASSRLSGTRYEQYF,TRBD2,-,TRBV3-1,TRBJ2-7
TGTGCCAGTCAGGGGGATTGGGAGACCCAGTACTTC,CASQGDWETQYF,TRBD1,few,TRBV2,TRBJ2-5
TGTGCCAGCAGCTTTGCCGGGACTCATCTATTT,CASSFAGTHLF,-,-,TRBV12-1,TRBJ2-3
TGCAGTGCTTTGGGACTAGCGGGGGGCATAAAGAAACAAGAGACCCAGTACTTC,CSALGLAGGIKKQETQYF,TRBD2,-,TRBV20-1,TRBJ2-5
TGCGCCAGCAGCTTGGCCGGGACAGTACCTCCTGGGGCCAACGTCCTGACTTTC,CASSLAGTVPPGANVLTF,TRBD1,few,TRBV5-1,TRBJ2-6
TGTGCCTGGAGTCCAGCAGGCACTGAAGCTTTCTTT,CAWSPAGTEAFF,-,-,TRBV30,TRBJ1-1
TGTGCCAGCAGTTTTAAAAGAGTAACCGGGACAGGGGATTACCACCGGAACACTGAAGCTTTCTTT,CASSFKRVTGTGDYHRNTEAFF,TRBD1,many,TRBV27,TRBJ1-1
TGTGCCAGCAGTTTCCGCGGGACAGGGGTCACAGATACGCAGTATTTT,CASSFRGTGVTDTQYF,TRBD1,few,TRBV2,TRBJ2-3
TGTGCCAGCACCGAGGTTAGGACAGGGGGTATAGCTGGGGCCAACGTCCTGACTTTC,CASTEVRTGGIAGANVLTF,TRBD1,-,TRBV12-3/TRBV12-4,TRBJ2-6
TGTGCCAGCACTGACCGGGACGGTTCCTACGAGCAGTACTTC,CASTDRDGSYEQYF,-,-,TRBV6-1,TRBJ2-7
TGTGCCAGCAGCCCCCAGGCCGGAAACACTGAAGCTTTCTTT,CASSPQAGNTEAFF,-,-,TRBV3-1,TRBJ1-1
TGTGCCAGCACTCCTTCTAGCGGACTCGACGACAATGAGCAGTTCTTC,CASTPSSGLDDNEQFF,TRBD2,many,TRBV28,TRBJ2-1
TGCGCCAGCAGCCCGCAAGAGGGGCAGGGACTGGGCTACACCTTC,CASSPQEGQGLGYTF,-,many,TRBV4-1,TRBJ1-2
TGCAGTGCTCAACGGGGGGCGAAGACCCAGTACTTC,CSAQRGAKTQYF,-,-,TRBV20-1,TRBJ2-5
TGCGCCAGCATGGGCTCACCCCTCCACTTT,CASMGSPLHF,-,many,TRBV5-1,TRBJ1-6
TGTGCCAGCAGTTTTGGTTCGGGGGGGATAGGAGAGACCCAGTACTTC,CASSFGSGGIGETQYF,TRBD2,-,TRBV12-3/TRBV12-4,TRBJ2-5
TGTGCCAGCAGCTTAACCGCCAGGGGGGGGGACACTGAAGCTTTCTTT,CASSLTARGGDTEAFF,TRBD1,-,TRBV7-6,TRBJ1-1
TGTGCCAGCAGCGGGGACGGCCACTACAATGAGCAGTTCTTC,CASSGDGHYNEQFF,-,few,TRBV7-2,TRBJ2-1
TGTGCCAGCAGTTTAGCGGGCGTAGTCGGCTCTGGGGCCAACGTCCTGACTTTC,CASSLAGVVGSGANVLTF,-,-,TRBV12-3/TRBV12-4,TRBJ2-6
TGTGCCAGCAGGAGGACAGTCCAATCCTACGAGCAGTACTTC,CASRRTVQSYEQYF,-,-,TRBV6-6,TRBJ2-7
TGTGCCAGCAGCTTGAGCAGGGGAGCCTACAATGAGCAGTTCTTC,CASSLSRGAYNEQFF,-,-,TRBV5-6,TRBJ2-1
TGTGCCAGTAGAACGGACAGGTCCTCCACCGGGGAGCTGTTTTTT,CASRTDRSSTGELFF,TRBD1,few,TRBV19,TRBJ2-2
TGTGCCAGCAGCGCGGGACTAGCGAGGAGCTCCTACGAGCAGTACTTC,CASSAGLARSSYEQYF,TRBD2,few,TRBV5-4,TRBJ2-7
TGTGCCAGCAGCCCGAGACAGGGTCTTCGTGAGCAGTACTTC,CASSPRQGLREQYF,TRBD1,-,TRBV6-1,TRBJ2-7
TGCAGTGCTAGAGATACCCCTGGGGGCGGCGATGAGCAGTTCTTC,CSARDTPGGGDEQFF,-,-,TRBV20-1,TRBJ2-1
TGTGCCAGCAGCCCAGTGTTGGGACAGGGCTTCAATGAGCAGTTCTTC,CASSPVLGQGFNEQFF,TRBD1,many,TRBV27,TRBJ2-1
TGCAGTGCTAGAGATCTGGACAGGGGGAATAATTCACCCCTCCACTTT,CSARDLDRGNNSPLHF,TRBD1,-,TRBV20-1,TRBJ1-6
TGTGCCAGCAGTCCTCCACACTTGGAGGAGACCCAGTACTTC,CASSPPHLEETQYF,-,many,TRBV12-3/TRBV12-4,TRBJ2-5
TGTGCCAGCAGCAGACAGGGTTACGAAAAACTGTTTTTT,CASSRQGYEKLFF,TRBD1,few,TRBV7-8,TRBJ1-4
TGTGCCAGCAGCGTAGGAGAAGAACAAGAGACCCAGTACTTC,CASSVGEEQETQYF,-,few,TRBV9,TRBJ2-5
TGTGCCAGACGCTCCGGACTAGCGGGAGTTCTTGGCGATGAGCAGTTCTTC,CARRSGLAGVLGDEQFF,TRBD2,-,TRBV19,TRBJ2-1
TGTGCCAGTAGTATTAACGGCGGAACCTACAATGAGCAGTTCTTC,CASSINGGTYNEQFF,-,-,TRBV19,TRBJ2-1
TGTGCCAGCAGCTTACATCGTAGGGGCGCCTGGGGCTACACCTTC,CASSLHRRGAWGYTF,-,many,TRBV11-2,TRBJ1-2
TGTGCCAGCAGCTTGGTTAGCGGGAGAGGCTACAATGAGCAGTTCTTC,CASSLVSGRGYNEQFF,TRBD2,-,TRBV5-6,TRBJ2-1
TGTGCCAGCAGTGGGGGACAGGGTTGGCAGCCCCAGCATTTT,CASSGGQGWQPQHF,TRBD1,-,TRBV2,TRBJ1-5
TGTGCCAGCAGTTACTCGAGGGACTACGGGGGAGAGACCCAGTACTTC,CASSYSRDYGGETQYF,TRBD2,few,TRBV6-6,TRBJ2-5
TGTGCCAGCAGCGCGTCTAGCGGGAGGTATCCTGAGCAGTTCTTC,CASSASSGRYPEQFF,TRBD2,few,TRBV7-3,TRBJ2-1
TGTGCCAGTAGCCTCCGTTCGGACAGGGTCCGGGAGCTGTTTTTT,CASSLRSDRVRELFF,TRBD1,-,TRBV19,TRBJ2-2
TGCAGCGTTGAACCCTACAGGGCCAATGAGCAGTTCTTC,CSVEPYRANEQFF,-,-,TRBV29-1,TRBJ2-1
TGTGCCAGCAGCCGACAGGGCCATATCACTGAAGCTTTCTTT,CASSRQGHITEAFF,TRBD1,many,TRBV3-1,TRBJ1-1
TGTGCCAGCACCCCCCGGGGATACAATGAGCAGTTCTTC,CASTPRGYNEQFF,-,-,TRBV2,TRBJ2-1
TGTGCCAGCAGCGTGGACGGCTCTGGAAACACCATATATTTT,CASSVDGSGNTIYF,-,-,TRBV9,TRBJ1-3